This passage covers 8 T cell receptor beta chains from one sample sequenced in a study of early T cells in non-severe SARS-CoV-2 infection. In TCRdb, the 5' RACE reads were re-called with MiXCR into one record per CDR3 protein. This table has under 90,000 distinct CDR3 sequences, less than 15% appearing once. Source material: whole blood. Source of these receptors: an adult who was a healthcare worker with PCR-confirmed SARS-CoV-2 infection or an uninfected control (not recorded which).

V usage is TRBV12-3 or TRBV12-4 and J usage is TRBJ2-7, with D tentatively TRBD1 (6 bases). The V end lost 2 bases, the J end lost 0 bases, and 14 bases lay between the germline ends. This CDR3 has 16 residues. This CDR3 reads CASSLRTAASSYEQYF. The CDR3, as DNA: TGTGCCAGCAGTTTAAGGACAGCGGCGAGCTCCTACGAGCAGTACTTC.

The sample holds many counts of this clonotype. The chain recombines TRBV20-1 with TRBJ2-7, with TRBD2 identical over 11 bases. Germline lookup yields CDR1 DFQATT and CDR2 SNEGSKA (reference sequence). The CDR3 loop spans 18 amino acids. With V trimmed by 2 bases and J by 3 bases, 15 bases remained unmatched. The CDR3 here is CSARPTTLAGGFSYEQYF. CDR3 coding DNA: TGCAGTGCTAGACCGACTACTCTAGCGGGGGGTTTTAGCTACGAGCAGTACTTC.

This clonotype has more than one count but fewer than ten. The DNA of the CDR3 is TGTGCCAGCAGCTACAACAGGGCATGGGACAATGAAAAACTGTTTTTT. It translates to CASSYNRAWDNEKLFF. V usage is TRBV7-9 and J usage is TRBJ1-4; D is possibly TRBD1 (6 bases). The germline V gene encodes CDR1 SEHNR and CDR2 FQNEAQ (reference sequence). V was clipped by 4 bases and J by 5 bases, with 17 bases between them. This CDR3 spans 16 amino acids.

This clonotype occurred many times. The chain couples TRBV20-1 to TRBJ2-7, with 10 bases lining up with TRBD2. J lost 2 bases, V lost 5 bases, and 3 bases had no gene match. Germline V gene sequence: CDR1 DFQATT, CDR2 SNEGSKA (reference sequence). CDR3 length: 13 amino acids. The CDR3 loop reads CSAQSGRAYEQYF. The CDR3 DNA reads TGCAGTGCTCAGAGCGGGAGGGCCTACGAGCAGTACTTC.

This clonotype was counted many times. The chain couples TRBV29-1 to TRBJ1-1; D unresolved. The V end lost 5 bases, the J end lost 2 bases, and 12 bases lay between the germline ends. CDR1 SQVTM and CDR2 ANQGSEA come from the germline V gene. This CDR3 contains 13 residues. This CDR3 is CSVLPIYNTEAFF. CDR3 DNA: TGCAGCGTTCTGCCTATTTACAACACTGAAGCTTTCTTT.

This clonotype was detected only a few times. The chain links TRBV4-1 to TRBJ2-6; TRBD1 or TRBD2 may be the D gene (5 bases each). Trimming pared 0 bases from V and 0 bases from J, leaving 9 bases between. The germline V gene encodes CDR1 MGHRA and CDR2 YSYEKL. The CDR3 extends over 17 amino acids. CDR3 coding DNA: TGCGCCAGCAGCCAAGATGGGGCGGGCTCTGGGGCCAACGTCCTGACTTTC. This sequence encodes CASSQDGAGSGANVLTF.

As concerns this clonotype: One end of the junction is discordant with germline, which a read error may explain. The chain uses TRBV20-1 and TRBJ2-2; D could derive from TRBD1 or TRBD2 (5 bases each). From germline, CDR1 is DFQATT and CDR2 SNEGSKA (reference sequence). The CDR3 is made up of 14 amino acids. Written as DNA, the CDR3 is TGCAGTGCCAGAGGGGCGGCGGGCGACGGGGAGCTGTTTTTT. Encoded protein: CSARGAAGDGELFF.

This clonotype came up a few times. This chain links TRBV6-1 with TRBJ1-1; D is unresolved. The ends were cut back, 3 bases at V and 7 bases at J, with 6 bases in the middle. This CDR3 spans 11 amino acids. In germline, CDR1 is MNHNS, CDR2 SASEGT. The CDR3 region is CASSDYLEAFF. The CDR3 nucleotides read TGTGCCAGCAGTGATTACCTTGAAGCTTTCTTT.